One and the same sample provided the 27 T cell receptor beta chains below, sequenced in a study of shared T cell receptors in the human thymus. This table comes from immunoSEQ multiplex PCR, and its TCRdb copy is limited to in-frame clones, with some not included. The sample holds about 610,000 clones; 88% are singletons and the top ten take about 0.01%. These same records also appear under a second study, on human thymus T cells.

Sequences were obtained from thymocytes. Source of these receptors: a boy younger than two with a congenital heart defect.

V usage is TRBV5-6 and J usage is TRBJ1-1; D remains ambiguous. The germline V gene has CDR1 SGHDT and CDR2 YYEEEE. The CDR3 consists of 16 residues. The V gene lost 1 base and the J gene lost 4 bases, with 17 bases spanning the gap. Written as DNA, the CDR3 is TGTGCCAGCAGCTTGCTGGGCCCCCGCATGACCACTGAAGCTTTCTTT. The encoded protein is CASSLLGPRMTTEAFF.

The J gene is TRBJ2-1, the V gene TRBV5-1; possible D gene TRBD2, 6 bases. Between the trimmed V and J ends, which lost 1 base and 6 bases, there was a span of 20 bases. CDR1 and CDR2 (germline): SGHRS, YFSETQ. This CDR3 region has 17 residues. CDR3 region: CASSLLLTEGRSNEQFF. CDR3 bases: TGCGCCAGCAGCTTGCTTTTGACGGAGGGCCGATCCAATGAGCAGTTCTTC. The entire variable domain, with the rest obtained from reference TRBV5-1 and TRBJ2-1, is as follows: KAGVTQTPRYLIKTRGQQVTLSCSPISGHRSVSWYQQTPGQGLQFLFEYFSETQRNKGNFPGRFSGRQFSNSRSEMNVSTLELGDSALYLCASSLLLTEGRSNEQFFGPGTRLTVL.

The chain has TRBV14 and TRBJ2-1; TRBD2 matches at 13 bases. Trimming took 1 base from V and 2 from J; bases not matched to a gene: 11. The germline V gene has CDR1 SGHDN and CDR2 FVKESK. The CDR3 contains 20 residues. The CDR3 spells CASSQVQGLAGPRTYNEQFF. In nucleotides, the CDR3 is TGTGCCAGCAGCCAAGTTCAGGGACTAGCGGGACCCCGAACCTACAATGAGCAGTTCTTC.

The J gene is TRBJ2-5, the V gene TRBV7-3, with TRBD2 matching over 9 bases. The trim removed 5 bases at V and 5 bases at J, leaving 6 bases unmatched. The CDR3 extends over 14 amino acids. In germline, CDR1 is SGHTA, CDR2 FQGTGA. CDR3 DNA: TGTGCCAGCAGCCCAGGACTAGCGAGGGAGACCCAGTACTTC. Protein product: CASSPGLARETQYF.

This clone was recorded once. The chain combines TRBV28 with TRBJ1-2; no clear D gene. From germline, CDR1 is MDHEN and CDR2 SYDVKM. Deletions cut 11 bases from V and 3 bases from J, with 10 bases between. The CDR3 runs 11 residues. CDR3 region: CAGRTDYGYTF. The CDR3 DNA reads as TGTGCCGGTCGCACAGACTATGGCTACACCTTC.

The chain carries TRBV4-3 and TRBJ2-5; 16 positions agree with TRBD2. Germline values: CDR1 LGHNA, CDR2 YSLEER. V was clipped by 3 bases and J by 5 bases; unmatched bases: 9. The CDR3 has 18 amino acids. The CDR3 DNA reads TGCGCCAGCAGCCAGGGACTAGCGGGAGGGCCCCGAATGGAGACCCAGTACTTC. Amino acid sequence: CASSQGLAGGPRMETQYF.

V and J are TRBV4-1 and TRBJ2-7; the match to TRBD1 covers 9 bases. Per germline, CDR1 MGHRA and CDR2 YSYEKL. V lost 1 base and J lost 5; bases outside the gene matches: 6. CDR3 length: 15 residues. The CDR3 sequence is CASSQAGTGSDEQYF. CDR3 DNA: TGCGCCAGCAGCCAAGCCGGGACAGGGAGTGACGAGCAGTACTTC.

J is TRBJ2-5 and V is TRBV29-1; 7 bases map to TRBD2. This CDR3 has 15 residues. CDR1 and CDR2 from the germline V gene are SQVTM and ANQGSEA. V trimming: 5 bases; J trimming: 5 bases; junction bases outside the gene matches: 14. The chain's CDR3 is CSVLARGRAEETQYF. In DNA form, the CDR3 reads TGCAGCGTTCTGGCTCGAGGGAGGGCCGAGGAGACCCAGTACTTC.

This chain uses TRBV6-5 with TRBJ1-5; TRBD1 is a possible D gene (5 bases). Germline V lookup: CDR1 MNHEY, CDR2 SVGAGI. Trimming removed 8 bases from V and 2 bases from J, with 16 bases in between. The CDR3 extends over 15 amino acids. CDR3 residues: CASAMSGFGNQPQHF. The CDR3, as DNA: TGTGCCAGCGCCATGTCAGGGTTTGGCAATCAGCCCCAGCATTTT.

This clone was counted only a few times. The genes are TRBV5-1 and TRBJ2-1; possibly TRBD2 for D (5 bases). V was trimmed by 0 bases and J by 10 bases, leaving 17 bases between them. Looked up from germline, CDR1 is SGHRS and CDR2 is YFSETQ. The CDR3 sequence is 15 residues long. The CDR3 nucleotides are TGCGCCAGCAGCTTGGCAACCGCCGGAGGTGAAGAGCAGTTCTTC. Amino acids: CASSLATAGGEEQFF.

The chain carries TRBV7-2 and TRBJ1-5, with D tentatively TRBD1 (5 bases). The germline V gene encodes CDR1 SGHTA and CDR2 FQGNSA. V was shortened by 3 bases and J by 0 bases, with 21 bases between the two germline ends. This CDR3 has 19 amino acids. The CDR3 reads CASSFRDFSHGSSNQPQHF. The CDR3 DNA reads as TGTGCCAGCAGCTTCAGGGACTTCTCCCACGGTAGTAGCAATCAGCCCCAGCATTTT.

The J gene is TRBJ1-3, the V gene TRBV9, with D possibly matching TRBD1 (6 bases). Germline CDR1 and CDR2: SGDLS and YYNGEE. V was clipped by 1 base and J by 2 bases, with 10 bases between them. This CDR3 is 15 amino acids long. The CDR3 region is CASSVRDTAGNTIYF. Written as DNA, the CDR3 is TGTGCCAGCAGCGTAAGGGACACGGCTGGAAACACCATATATTTT. Full variable domain (outside the CDR3, taken from reference TRBV9 and TRBJ1-3): DSGVTQTPKHLITATGQRVTLRCSPRSGDLSVYWYQQSLDQGLQFLIQYYNGEERAKGNILERFSAQQFPDLHSELNLSSLELGDSALYFCASSVRDTAGNTIYFGEGSWLTVV.

This chain connects TRBV6-5 to TRBJ1-1, with 9 bases identical to TRBD1. The trim removed 4 bases at V and 8 bases at J, leaving 8 bases unmatched. The CDR3 has 14 residues. In germline, CDR1 is MNHEY, CDR2 SVGAGI. CDR3 amino acids: CASSFGQGNEEAFF. CDR3 sequence (DNA): TGTGCCAGCAGTTTCGGACAGGGGAATGAGGAAGCTTTCTTT.

This clone has a single count. The chain links TRBV28 to TRBJ2-7; 9 bases match TRBD1. Looked up from germline, CDR1 is MDHEN and CDR2 is SYDVKM. V gave up 4 bases and J gave up 1 base; unmatched junction bases: 14. This CDR3 region has 18 residues. The CDR3 DNA reads as TGTGCCAGCAGTTCCGGGACAGGGAAGGCGGCGGGTTCCTACGAGCAGTACTTC. It specifies CASSSGTGKAAGSYEQYF. Drawing the rest from reference TRBV28 and TRBJ2-7, the complete variable domain is DVKVTQSSRYLVKRTGEKVFLECVQDMDHENMFWYRQDPGLGLRLIYFSYDVKMKEKGDIPEGYSVSREKKERFSLILESASTNQTSMYLCASSSGTGKAAGSYEQYFGPGTRLTVT.

The chain combines TRBV11-3 with TRBJ2-7; the match to TRBD2 covers 7 bases. Looked up from germline, CDR1 is SGHNT and CDR2 is YENEEA. The ends lost 5 bases at V and 2 bases at J; junction bases unmatched: 6. The CDR3 is 14 amino acids. CDR3 DNA sequence: TGTGCCAGCAGCATTCTAGCGGCAACCTACGAGCAGTACTTC. This encodes CASSILAATYEQYF.

The chain joins TRBV4-2 to TRBJ2-7, with 7 bases identical to TRBD1. The CDR3 extends over 14 amino acids. With 8 bases clipped from V and 2 bases from J, the junction kept 9 bases outside the gene matches. Germline V gene lookup returns CDR1 LGHNA and CDR2 YNFKEQ. The CDR3 here is CASGADRTTYEQYF. The DNA for the CDR3 is TGTGCCAGCGGCGCGGACAGGACCACCTACGAGCAGTACTTC.

The chain employs TRBV14 and TRBJ2-5; a weak D match, TRBD2 (6 bases). CDR3 length equals 15 residues. V lost 1 base and J lost 4, with 13 bases in between. Germline-derived CDR1 and CDR2 are SGHDN and FVKESK. The CDR3: CASSQGRKGGETQYF. For the CDR3, the DNA is TGTGCCAGCAGCCAAGGGCGGAAGGGAGGAGAGACCCAGTACTTC.

The chain has TRBV2 and TRBJ1-2; a weak D match, TRBD1 (5 bases). The CDR3 extends over 14 amino acids. Germline V gene lookup returns CDR1 SNHLY and CDR2 FYNNEI. V lost 7 bases and J 4 bases, leaving 16 bases between the germline ends. The CDR3 reads CASTDRDCSYGYTF. The CDR3 DNA sequence: TGTGCCAGCACCGACCGGGACTGCAGCTATGGCTACACCTTC.

The CDR3 reads CASSDRRTDTQYF. The CDR3 region has the DNA TGTGCCAGCAGTGACAGGCGCACAGATACGCAGTATTTT. This chain uses TRBV25-1 with TRBJ2-3; no firm D call. This CDR3 comprises 13 residues. V was trimmed by 3 bases and J by 1 base, leaving 5 bases between them. Germline V lookup: CDR1 MGHDK, CDR2 SYGVNS.

The gene calls are TRBV5-4 and TRBJ1-1; no reliable D call. Germline V lookup: CDR1 SGHNT, CDR2 YYREEE (reference sequence). Deletions cut 6 bases from V and 8 bases from J, with 17 bases between. This CDR3 has 13 amino acids. In DNA form, the CDR3 reads TGTGCCAGCACTCTATGTGTACAGATAGAAGCTTTCTTT. Protein product: CASTLCVQIEAFF.

The chain joins TRBV18 to TRBJ2-5, with 11 bases identical to TRBD2. CDR3 length: 17 residues. Germline loops: CDR1 KGHSH, CDR2 LQKENI. J lost 4 bases, V lost 3 bases, and 10 bases had no gene match. The CDR3 nucleotides are TGTGCCAGCTCACCTCCGGTAGCGGGAGGGCGGCGAGAGACCCAGTACTTC. Encoded protein: CASSPPVAGGRRETQYF.

This chain connects TRBV29-1 to TRBJ2-1; 9 nucleotides align to TRBD2. Germline V gene lookup returns CDR1 SQVTM and CDR2 ANQGSEA. The J segment lost 6 bases and the V segment lost 4 bases, leaving 7 bases of the junction unmatched. The CDR3 is 14 amino acids. This CDR3 reads CSVGAGGGLNEQFF. The CDR3 coding sequence is TGCAGCGTTGGCGCGGGAGGGGGCCTCAATGAGCAGTTCTTC.

The chain combines TRBV10-3 with TRBJ2-5; D is possibly TRBD2 (6 bases). Germline CDR1 ENHRY, CDR2 SYGVKD. The CDR3 extends over 13 amino acids. The V end lost 11 bases, the J end lost 3 bases, and 16 bases lay between the germline ends. CDR3 protein: CASGVPGKETQYF. The CDR3 DNA reads as TGTGCCTCGGGGGTCCCTGGCAAAGAGACCCAGTACTTC.

The gene calls are TRBV7-8 and TRBJ1-2; possibly TRBD1 for D (6 bases). This CDR3 is 12 amino acids long. Germline V gene data show CDR1 as SGHVS and CDR2 as FQNEAQ. Trimming took off 3 bases at V and 7 bases at J, with 9 bases between the two ends. DNA for the CDR3: TGTGCCAGCAGCTTGGAACAGGGTGGCTACACCTTC. Encoded protein: CASSLEQGGYTF.

V and J are TRBV6-5 and TRBJ1-1, with unresolved D. In germline, CDR1 is MNHEY, CDR2 SVGAGI. Deletions cut 2 bases from V and 1 base from J, with 5 bases between. This CDR3 has 13 residues. The CDR3 DNA reads TGTGCCAGCAGTTACGGCCCGAACACTGAAGCTTTCTTT. The encoded protein is CASSYGPNTEAFF.

V gene TRBV6-1 combines with J gene TRBJ2-3; 8 positions agree with TRBD2. This CDR3 is built from 14 residues. V lost 4 bases, J lost 5 bases, and 5 bases stayed unmatched. The germline CDR1 and CDR2 sequences are MNHNS and SASEGT. Written as DNA, the CDR3 is TGTGCCAGCAGTGGAAGCGGGAGTAAAGATACGCAGTATTTT. Translation: CASSGSGSKDTQYF.

The rearrangement joins TRBV28 to TRBJ2-3; 9 nucleotides match TRBD1. Germline lookup yields CDR1 MDHEN and CDR2 SYDVKM. The CDR3 sequence is 14 residues long. V was clipped by 5 bases and J by 14 bases; unmatched bases: 14. CDR3 nucleotides: TGTGCCAGCAGTCCGGTGGGGACAGGGCCCCCCAGGTATTTT. Encoded protein: CASSPVGTGPPRYF.